A selection of T cell receptor beta chains follows, all from one sample in a study of T cell responses to AZD1222 COVID-19 vaccine. The table came from immunoSEQ multiplex PCR; TCRdb's copy has only in-frame clones and leaves some out. The table has 150,000 or so clones, over 85% seen once. The material was peripheral blood, obtained on day 0 of AZD1222 vaccination. The receptors shown here come from an adult in good health. Both conserved end residues are part of each CDR3. A D gene is named only where the DNA matches it firmly. Some rows mark clone size as missing; the rest say once, few, many or name a class of expanded clone.

CDR3nt: TGCGCCAGCAGCCCCGGGGGACTAGCGGGTGTTCGAGCCGGGGAGCTGTTTTTT
CDR3aa: CASSPGGLAGVRAGELFF
abundance: many
v_gene: TRBV4-1
j_gene: TRBJ2-2
d_gene: TRBD2

CDR3nt: TGCGCCAGCAGCTTTACCGGGACAGGCCAAGAGACCCAGTACTTC
CDR3aa: CASSFTGTGQETQYF
abundance: -
v_gene: TRBV5-1
j_gene: TRBJ2-5
d_gene: TRBD1

CDR3nt: TGTGCCAGCAGCCACCTGCGGCGGGGGGCAGGAAAAACAACTAATGAAAAACTGTTTTTT
CDR3aa: CASSHLRRGAGKTTNEKLFF
abundance: -
v_gene: TRBV14
j_gene: TRBJ1-4
d_gene: -

CDR3nt: TGTGCCACCCGCGGCCCCCTAGGCACAGATACGCAGTATTTT
CDR3aa: CATRGPLGTDTQYF
abundance: -
v_gene: TRBV24-1
j_gene: TRBJ2-3
d_gene: -

CDR3nt: TGTGCCAGCAGTTCCCAGGGGGTCGCCTACGAGCAGTACTTC
CDR3aa: CASSSQGVAYEQYF
abundance: -
v_gene: TRBV27
j_gene: TRBJ2-7
d_gene: TRBD1

CDR3nt: TGTGCCAGCAGCTTGTTTGGGACAGGGGGCAATCAGCCCCAGCATTTT
CDR3aa: CASSLFGTGGNQPQHF
abundance: -
v_gene: TRBV5-6
j_gene: TRBJ1-5
d_gene: TRBD1

CDR3nt: TGTGCCAGCAGTTCGGCAAGACAGGGGACTTACGAGCAGTACTTC
CDR3aa: CASSSARQGTYEQYF
abundance: once
v_gene: TRBV27
j_gene: TRBJ2-7
d_gene: TRBD1

CDR3nt: TGTGCCAGCAGCTTGGGACAGGGGGACGAGCAGTACTTC
CDR3aa: CASSLGQGDEQYF
abundance: -
v_gene: TRBV5-4
j_gene: TRBJ2-7
d_gene: TRBD1

CDR3nt: TGTGCCACCAGTGAGGGGGGGGATTGGGGTCAGCCCCAGCATTTT
CDR3aa: CATSEGGDWGQPQHF
abundance: -
v_gene: TRBV24-1
j_gene: TRBJ1-5
d_gene: -

CDR3nt: TGCGCCAGCAGCTTGGGGCAGGGGATGATCTACGAGCAGTACTTC
CDR3aa: CASSLGQGMIYEQYF
abundance: -
v_gene: TRBV5-1
j_gene: TRBJ2-7
d_gene: -

CDR3nt: TGCGCCAGCAGCTCACTATTACAGGGTATACAGTTCACAGATACGCAGTATTTT
CDR3aa: CASSSLLQGIQFTDTQYF
abundance: -
v_gene: TRBV5-1
j_gene: TRBJ2-3
d_gene: -

CDR3nt: TGTGCCACGCTAACGGTCTCTGGAAACACCATATATTTT
CDR3aa: CATLTVSGNTIYF
abundance: -
v_gene: TRBV28
j_gene: TRBJ1-3
d_gene: -

CDR3nt: TGTGCCAGCAGTTACAAGGGACTAGCGGGAGGAAATGAGCAGTTCTTC
CDR3aa: CASSYKGLAGGNEQFF
abundance: few
v_gene: TRBV6-5
j_gene: TRBJ2-1
d_gene: TRBD2

CDR3nt: TGTGCCAGCAGCCAAGACCCCCTACTAGCGGGCACAGATACGCAGTATTTT
CDR3aa: CASSQDPLLAGTDTQYF
abundance: -
v_gene: TRBV3-1/TRBV3-2
j_gene: TRBJ2-3
d_gene: TRBD2

CDR3nt: TGTGCCAGTATCAGGGAGGGGCGAGGCTCTGGAAACACCATATATTTT
CDR3aa: CASIREGRGSGNTIYF
abundance: -
v_gene: TRBV19
j_gene: TRBJ1-3
d_gene: -

CDR3nt: TGCGCCAGCAGAGTCGGCCTGAACACTGAAGCTTTCTTT
CDR3aa: CASRVGLNTEAFF
abundance: -
v_gene: TRBV10-2
j_gene: TRBJ1-1
d_gene: -

CDR3nt: TGTGCCAGCAGCCAAGGGGCAGGGACCTACGAGCAGTACTTC
CDR3aa: CASSQGAGTYEQYF
abundance: -
v_gene: TRBV3-1/TRBV3-2
j_gene: TRBJ2-7
d_gene: -

CDR3nt: TGTGCCAGCAGTTTATCACAGGTCCTCAATCAGCCCCAGCATTTT
CDR3aa: CASSLSQVLNQPQHF
abundance: -
v_gene: TRBV28
j_gene: TRBJ1-5
d_gene: -

CDR3nt: TGCAGCGTTCGGACAGGGGACTCCTACGAGCAGTACTTC
CDR3aa: CSVRTGDSYEQYF
abundance: -
v_gene: TRBV29-1
j_gene: TRBJ2-7
d_gene: TRBD1

CDR3nt: TGTGCCAGCAGTTGGGACAGGGGGTCGCGGAACATTCAGTACTTC
CDR3aa: CASSWDRGSRNIQYF
abundance: -
v_gene: TRBV27
j_gene: TRBJ2-4
d_gene: TRBD1

CDR3nt: TGTGCCAGCAGCTCACTGGATGGCGGGAGAGAGACCCAGTACTTC
CDR3aa: CASSSLDGGRETQYF
abundance: -
v_gene: TRBV7-6
j_gene: TRBJ2-5
d_gene: TRBD2

CDR3nt: TGTGCCAGCGCTGAGACAGACCTTAATGAAAAACTGTTTTTT
CDR3aa: CASAETDLNEKLFF
abundance: -
v_gene: TRBV6-5
j_gene: TRBJ1-4
d_gene: -

CDR3nt: TGTGCCAGCCTATTAATCCACGAGGACATCCCCAATGAAAAACTGTTTTTT
CDR3aa: CASLLIHEDIPNEKLFF
abundance: -
v_gene: TRBV19
j_gene: TRBJ1-4
d_gene: -